This T cell receptor (beta chain) comes out of a study of human T cells and chemical hapten exposure (dated by TCRdb to the early 2020s). About the study as a whole: Libraries were pooled for sequencing, and per-sample TCR yields varied mainly because of small differences in library volumes within the pool. In alopecia patients, the study followed how the peripheral blood TCR repertoire changed in vivo over primary and secondary sensitization to diphenylcyclopropenone (DPC), a hapten. For every blood RNA sample, sequencing covered both the TCR alpha and TCR beta chains. What the study reported, not specific to this receptor: The number of TCRs above 1 in 1000 frequency did not change with DPC sensitization; there was no evidence of global repertoire structure alterations. After repeated subsampling, changes were observed in the strength of the expansion versus patch-test correlation and in the threshold at which the correlation became significant.

The time point label, as the study defines it: healthy volunteer bleed at 2 weeks. Total RNA was extracted from unfractionated whole blood collected in Tempus Blood RNA tubes. A handful of healthy volunteers were used as TCR sequencing controls and were bled at day 0, 2 weeks and 6 weeks. About this clonotype: Its antigen is still unknown. Base-call qualities are not available, and no considerably larger clone is one nucleotide away.

Library preparation employed RACE. Sequencing took place on a NextSeq 500. Library preparation attached unique molecular identifiers to individual cDNA molecules for quantitative, reproducible TCR counting. Per the original workflow: Samples had a median of roughly 99,000 TCRs, with a range from roughly 20,000 to 690,600. The Decombinator software suite was used to annotate V, J and CDR3 in the TCR reads. To make PS versus PT1 abundance plots, every sample was subsampled to the same number of TCRs (28,000). Expanded TCRs were defined as absent before sensitization and observed at least eight times at the 2-week time point. Using fastp at Q25 and MiXCR, TCRdb reprocessed the public reads and kept productive beta chains. For every CDR3 protein sequence, its rows merge into one entry that carries the most common genes and DNA. The V and J calls and clone size come from TCRdb's table, not from the authors' own analysis. The sample data list around 130,000 distinct CDR3 sequences, and approximately 9.5% of these were observed just once. The ten biggest clones cover roughly 2% of the sample.

The CDR3 runs 18 amino acids, cysteine and phenylalanine included. Of the read, only the CDR3 DNA is kept; its 54 bases are in frame from base 1. V and J are trimmed by 0 bases and 0 bases, and the gene matches miss 9 bases of the junction. The chain was built from TRBV12-3 or TRBV12-4 and TRBJ2-3; 7 bases in the middle match TRBD1. The sequenced material came from whole blood. The TCR was taken from a male donor in good health. Some clones in this sample may be carry-over from other donors' samples. The DNA reads as follows: TGTGCCAGCAGTTTAGCGCGTTGGGACAGACCTAGCACAGATACGCAGTATTTT. It is translated as CASSLARWDRPSTDTQYF.